The entry below gives a single T cell receptor beta chain sequence along with its context. What it recognizes is unknown. Here immunoSEQ multiplex PCR was the method, and the copy in TCRdb shows in-frame clones only, minus some. This table holds some 350,000 clones, more than 75% found once. Trimming removed 2 bases at V and 1 base at J, with 8 bases between. In germline, CDR1 is MNHNY, CDR2 SVGAGI (reference sequence). This CDR3 has 14 residues. The data are from a study of Ad26.COV2.S vaccination and SARS-CoV-2 variants. On the study more broadly: Participants got Ad26.COV2.S intramuscularly, once or twice 56 days apart.

Study-wide results and limits: The study found higher spike-specific TCR breadth in vaccine than placebo recipients.

Described treatment: 15 to 20 received Ad26.COV2.S at low or high dose, single or two shots; a few received placebo; per-sample allocation not given. The study sampled participants on day 63 after the first vaccine or placebo injection. Here the sequenced sample was peripheral blood, taken in a trial of Ad26.COV2.S vaccine versus placebo. The TCR originated in a person aged 18 to 65 who received the Ad26.COV2.S COVID-19 vaccine or a placebo. The chain has TRBV6-6 and TRBJ1-1, with D maybe TRBD1 (6 bases). The CDR3 region has the DNA TGTGCCAGCAGTTACGGGGGGCGGAACACTGAAGCTTTCTTT. Its protein is CASSYGGRNTEAFF.